This T cell receptor beta chain derives from a study of blood T cell repertoires in COVID-19. For the study at large: Samples taken during acute and convalescent COVID-19 were collected in the United States, Italy and Spain.

Source study methods: Reference gene primer amplification gave estimated nucleated cell counts. Here immunoSEQ multiplex PCR was the method, and the copy in TCRdb shows in-frame clones only, minus some. V, J and clone size are those of that table, while D and trimming were read from the DNA. The sample has 130,000 or so clones, 80% seen once. The receptor comes from a man in his 60s with active or convalescent COVID-19. The specimen sequenced was peripheral blood.

In nucleotides, the CDR3 is TGTGCCAGCAAGGGACTGGCGGGGGGGAGCACAGATACGCAGTATTTT. It codes for CASKGLAGGSTDTQYF. V is TRBV2 and J is TRBJ2-3; 9 bases line up with TRBD2. CDR1 is SNHLY, CDR2 FYNNEI, per germline. The trim removed 7 bases at V and 0 bases at J, leaving 8 bases unmatched. The CDR3 totals 16 residues.